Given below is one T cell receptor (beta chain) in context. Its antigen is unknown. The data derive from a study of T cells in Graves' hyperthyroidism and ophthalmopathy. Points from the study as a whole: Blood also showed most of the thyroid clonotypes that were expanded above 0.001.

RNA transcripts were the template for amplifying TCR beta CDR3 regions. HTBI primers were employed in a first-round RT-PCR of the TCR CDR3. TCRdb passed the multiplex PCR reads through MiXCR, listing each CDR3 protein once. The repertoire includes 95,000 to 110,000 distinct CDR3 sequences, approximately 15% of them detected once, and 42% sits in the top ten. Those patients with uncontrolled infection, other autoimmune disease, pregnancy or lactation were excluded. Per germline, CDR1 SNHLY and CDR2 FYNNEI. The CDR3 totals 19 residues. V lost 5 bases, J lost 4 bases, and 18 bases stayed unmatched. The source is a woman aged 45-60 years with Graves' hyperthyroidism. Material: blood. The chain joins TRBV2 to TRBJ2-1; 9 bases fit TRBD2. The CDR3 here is CASSPEPRISGSIYNEQFF. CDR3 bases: TGTGCCAGCAGTCCTGAACCTCGGATTAGCGGGAGTATTTACAATGAGCAGTTCTTC.